These T cell receptor beta chains were read from a single sample in a study of PD-1 blockade in mismatch repair-deficient tumors. Clones were sequenced by immunoSEQ multiplex PCR, and TCRdb holds only the in-frame ones, with some missing. The table has more than 40,000 clones, roughly 80% seen once. The sequencing used peripheral blood, collected roughly 19 weeks after starting pembrolizumab. The source is an adult with mismatch repair-deficient cancer. CDR3s include the opening cysteine and the closing phenylalanine or tryptophan. The order of the fields is J gene, V gene, CDR3 length, CDR3 protein.

TRBJ2-3	TRBV6-1	14	CASSVRARGDTQYF
TRBJ2-2	TRBV7-2	16	CASSFPGHANTGELFF
TRBJ2-4	TRBV7-6	17	CASSSLAGGLAKNIQYF
TRBJ2-3	TRBV2	15	CASSPDRVSPDTQYF
TRBJ1-2	TRBV19	15	CASSIERGLSKGYTF
TRBJ1-1	TRBV1	13	CTSSLRGNTEAFF
TRBJ2-7	TRBV28	16	CASRGLAGGSSYEQYF
TRBJ2-1	TRBV18	15	CASSQGTGPYNEQFF
TRBJ2-2	TRBV19	16	CASQIVGRGVGGELFF
TRBJ1-1	TRBV6-5	15	CASSSSGERDTEAFF
TRBJ2-1	TRBV2	13	CASSQTGFGEQFF
TRBJ2-7	TRBV15	15	CATSRGGQGSYEQYF
TRBJ2-3	TRBV30	14	CAWASGGGSDTQYF
TRBJ2-3	TRBV9	16	CASSGAGSGRPDTQYF
TRBJ2-5	TRBV4-2	14	CASSPGGSQETQYF
TRBJ1-2	TRBV19	15	CASSSRGEGNYGYTF
TRBJ2-2	TRBV7-8	14	CASSFATGSGELFF
TRBJ2-7	TRBV13	19	CASSFGGLAGGPYPYEQYF
TRBJ2-7	TRBV6-5	13	CASSYGNSYEQYF
TRBJ1-2	TRBV27	13	CASSPNVDDGYTF
TRBJ1-1	TRBV19	15	CASRSQGQQNTEAFF
TRBJ2-3	TRBV6-1	14	CASIGGRVADTQYF
TRBJ1-2	TRBV7-9	12	CASTSDYYGYTF
TRBJ1-2	TRBV4-1	14	CASSQAASVDGYTF
TRBJ2-3	TRBV5-8	16	CASSRDTSGGVDTQYF
TRBJ2-7	TRBV7-3	16	CASSLALRGGSDEQYF
TRBJ1-2	TRBV9	15	CASSVAGTGVYGYTF
TRBJ1-5	TRBV19	14	CASSAGARDQPQHF
TRBJ1-4	TRBV30	14	CAWSVKGTNEKLFF
TRBJ2-7	TRBV11-3	14	CASSSGTSIYEQYF
TRBJ1-1	TRBV11-2	16	CASSLGRSAGVSEAFF
TRBJ1-5	TRBV5-4	15	CASSSEGSGNQPQHF
TRBJ1-2	TRBV9	16	CASSSRPTGPLRGYTF
TRBJ2-5	TRBV7-9	13	CASSLKGGETQYF
TRBJ2-7	TRBV7-3	13	CASSFREGGEQYF
TRBJ2-7	TRBV6-1	15	CASSDITGVSYEQYF
TRBJ2-5	TRBV4-2	12	CASSASQETQYF
TRBJ2-1	TRBV5-6	14	CASRLTGNHREQFF
TRBJ1-1	TRBV5-6	12	CASSLGLTEAFF
TRBJ2-1	TRBV7-2	15	CASSLERREMDEQFF
TRBJ2-7	TRBV7-6	15	CASSLALGLTAEQYF
TRBJ1-1	TRBV30	13	CAWSRDSNTEAFF
TRBJ1-2	TRBV5-1	13	CASSPSTDYGYTF
TRBJ1-1	TRBV30	13	CAWTPRKGTEAFF
TRBJ1-2	TRBV18	14	CASSPGQGAMGYTF
TRBJ2-1	TRBV6-6	11	CASSPQNPKFF